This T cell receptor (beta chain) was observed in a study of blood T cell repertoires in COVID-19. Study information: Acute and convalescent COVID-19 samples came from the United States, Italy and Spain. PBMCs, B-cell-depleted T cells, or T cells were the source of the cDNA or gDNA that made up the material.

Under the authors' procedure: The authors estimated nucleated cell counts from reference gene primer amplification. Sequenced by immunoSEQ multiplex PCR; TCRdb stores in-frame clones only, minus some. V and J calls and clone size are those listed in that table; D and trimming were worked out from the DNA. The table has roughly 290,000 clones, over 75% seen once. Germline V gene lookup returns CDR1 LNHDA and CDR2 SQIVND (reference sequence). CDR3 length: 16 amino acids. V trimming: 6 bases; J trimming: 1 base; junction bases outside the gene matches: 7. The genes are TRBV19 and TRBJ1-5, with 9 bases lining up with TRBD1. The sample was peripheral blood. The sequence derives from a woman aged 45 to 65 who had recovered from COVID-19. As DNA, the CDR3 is TGTGCCAGTAGACCCGGGACAGGGTTGAGCAATCAGCCCCAGCATTTT. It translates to CASRPGTGLSNQPQHF.